Sequencing of this T cell receptor (beta chain) was carried out in a study of blood T cell repertoires in COVID-19. CDR3 length: 16 residues. CDR1 is KGHSH and CDR2 is LQKENI in the germline V gene. J lost 5 bases, V lost 2 bases, and 6 bases had no gene match. Assay used: immunoSEQ multiplex PCR; TCRdb lists only in-frame clones, some missing. Here the sample spans roughly 300,000 clones, approximately 91% being singletons. The sequencing sample was made of PBMCs or T cells enriched from blood (not recorded which). The sequence was obtained from a woman aged 40 to 50 with acute COVID-19. The chain joins TRBV18 to TRBJ2-1; 10 bases are a match to TRBD2. The CDR3 region is CASSPLQAGGNNEQFF. The CDR3 nucleotides are TGTGCCAGCTCACCATTGCAAGCGGGGGGGAACAATGAGCAGTTCTTC.